This TCR beta chain was identified in a study of T cells expressing NK-cell markers. As for the study in general: Source material for TCR beta repertoires consisted of sorted CD3+CD56+NKG2C+, CD3+CD56+NKG2C- and CD3+CD56-NKG2C+ T cells.

Study-level results: Also leading the CD3+CD56-NKG2C+ fraction in a handful of donors were these clonotypes. CD8+ T cells in more than five donors included dominant NKG2C+ clonotypes at about 1.0-7.5%. Whether expanded NKG2C+ T cell clones were HCMV specific stayed uncertain.

Remarks on this clonotype: Its cognate antigen is unknown.

Reprocessing the 5' RACE reads, TCRdb reports a single entry for every CDR3 protein and omits DNA. The table lists 350,000 to 450,000 distinct CDR3 sequences, with roughly 5.2% in the top ten. The germline gives CDR1 MNHNS, CDR2 SASEGT. This CDR3 region has 13 residues. The sequenced sample consisted of blood T cells: a sorted CD56 or NKG2C T cell subset, CD4+ or CD8+ T cells, or bulk PBMC T cells (not recorded which). This sequence joins TRBV6-1 and TRBJ2-1; TCRdb lists TRBD1, though no DNA is available to test this call. The sequence was collected from a man aged 18-70 years in good health. The chain's CDR3 is CASGQGTMNGQFF.